This T cell receptor (beta chain) was captured by sequencing in a study of blood T cell repertoires in COVID-19. Study at large: COVID-19 samples from acute and convalescent phases originated in the United States, Italy and Spain.

This clone was observed a few times. This CDR3 has 14 amino acids. Looked up from germline, CDR1 is SGHNT and CDR2 is YYREEE (reference sequence). Trimming took off 0 bases at V and 8 bases at J, with 11 bases between the two ends. Original methodology: Amplification of reference gene primers was used by the study to estimate nucleated cell counts. Assay used: immunoSEQ multiplex PCR; TCRdb lists only in-frame clones, some missing. The V and J calls and clone size were taken over from that table, and D and trimming were inferred from the DNA. This sample carries over 200,000 clones, over 80% of them seen once, and the ten largest clones take 1.3%.

The TCR comes from a woman aged 30 to 39 with COVID-19, enrolled during active disease. This rearrangement joins TRBV5-4 to TRBJ1-4; D is undetermined. Material for sequencing was peripheral blood. The CDR3 DNA follows: TGTGCCAGCAGCTTGGCCATAAGTGGCGAAAAACTGTTTTTT. This encodes CASSLAISGEKLFF.